The present T cell receptor beta chain was sequenced within a study of T cell responses to AZD1222 COVID-19 vaccine. Study-level results: The donor cohort was predominantly white British with a female majority, and clonal diversity may have been underestimated.

Concerning this clone: Its specificity is not known.

Only in-frame clones appear in the TCRdb table, and some are missing; sequencing was by immunoSEQ multiplex PCR. Among around 130,000 clones, around 89% were seen once, and the ten largest hold 4.7%. The CDR3 is made up of 14 amino acids. Germline V gives CDR1 SGHAT, CDR2 FQDESV (reference sequence). Germline trimming cut 5 bases from V and 6 bases from J; bases unmatched to any gene: 6. The TCR sequence derives from an adult in good health. V gene TRBV11-1 combines with J gene TRBJ2-7; 11 positions match TRBD1. Sequences were derived from peripheral blood, sampled on day 0 of AZD1222 vaccination. The CDR3 loop is CASSPRTGGREQYF. The CDR3 DNA follows: TGTGCCAGCAGCCCCAGGACAGGGGGCCGCGAGCAGTACTTC. Based on the CDR3 plus reference TRBV11-1 and TRBJ2-7, the full variable domain is EAEVAQSPRYKITEKSQAVAFWCDPISGHATLYWYRQILGQGPELLVQFQDESVVDDSQLPKDRFSAERLKGVDSTLKIQPAELGDSAMYLCASSPRTGGREQYFGPGTRLTVT.